These T cell receptor beta chains were read from a single sample in a study of T-cell reconstitution after alpha-beta-depleted transplantation in children. TCRdb processed the PCR reads anew with MiXCR; each CDR3 protein has one entry. The table shows around 300,000 distinct CDR3 sequences, with 20% to 30% occurring only once. Specimen: PBMCs, mostly from graft donor cells, collected 180 days after TCRalphabeta/CD19-depleted stem cell transplant. These receptors were collected from a male patient younger than 18 who had a stem cell transplant for acute lymphoblastic leukemia, so the T cells may come from the graft donor. Each CDR3 is given without its conserved first and last residue. The D gene is left open where the match is weak. Size is stated for part of the rows, as once, few or many counts, or as a class when the clone is expanded.

>.|TRBV5-1|TRBD1|TRBJ1-2
ASSSLAGGTGYT
>.|TRBV5-1|.|TRBJ1-2
ASSFLVGSNYGYT
>few|TRBV7-6|TRBD2|TRBJ2-3
ASSLGTSGRRHTQY
>.|TRBV6-1|TRBD1|TRBJ1-1
ASRPPSGQGYTEAF
>.|TRBV28|TRBD2|TRBJ2-5
ASGLASAQY
>few|TRBV7-3|.|TRBJ2-1
ASSFRLGSYNEQF
>few|TRBV5-1|TRBD2|TRBJ2-5
ASSLGTSAKETQY
>.|TRBV12-3/TRBV12-4|TRBD1|TRBJ2-7
ASRQTLVTGGGEQY
>many|TRBV5-1|.|TRBJ2-2
ASSLVSTGELF
>.|TRBV3-1|TRBD1|TRBJ2-3
ASSAQGRTDTQY
>.|TRBV7-9|TRBD2|TRBJ2-7
ASSLGLAGVDEQY
>.|TRBV2|.|TRBJ1-1
ASSEAQTGLAEAF
>few|TRBV20-1|TRBD2|TRBJ2-7
SVGVAGVWEQY
>many|TRBV12-3/TRBV12-4|TRBD2|TRBJ2-1
ASSSPSGRVDEQF
>few|TRBV20-1|.|TRBJ2-5
SASSMATQY
>.|TRBV27|.|TRBJ2-5
ASSLFYRLGRETQY
>.|TRBV12-3/TRBV12-4|.|TRBJ2-3
ASRSGTDTQY
>.|TRBV5-1|TRBD1|TRBJ1-1
ASSLTGGEAF
>many|TRBV12-3/TRBV12-4|.|TRBJ2-2
ASSFRRVVGELF
>many|TRBV5-1|.|TRBJ2-1
ASSWGLRSSYNEQF
>few|TRBV7-2|TRBD1|TRBJ1-2
ASSIRTGPSGYT
>.|TRBV20-1|.|TRBJ2-1
SAREDLSATDLNEQF
>once|TRBV2|TRBD2|TRBJ2-1
ASLRLAGGDNEQL
>few|TRBV3-1|.|TRBJ1-3
ASSQDRSTASGNTIY
>.|TRBV9|.|TRBJ1-1
ASSENPGGTEAF
>few|TRBV11-3|.|TRBJ2-1
ASSPGTTRGDEQF
>.|TRBV10-3|TRBD2|TRBJ2-7
AISDGGREGRYEQY
>.|TRBV11-1|.|TRBJ2-3
ASSLETYTDTQY
>many|TRBV12-3/TRBV12-4|TRBD1|TRBJ1-1
GQGRAEAF
>few|TRBV5-1|TRBD2|TRBJ2-7
ASSLAGYPTGGPYEQY
>.|TRBV12-3/TRBV12-4|.|TRBJ1-4
ASSVPGRMAEKLF
>.|TRBV18|TRBD2|TRBJ2-1
ASSPLPGTSGRYEQF
>.|TRBV30|TRBD2|TRBJ2-1
AWSRSSGLNEQF
>.|TRBV10-2|.|TRBJ2-7
ASSERSGIYEQY
>few|TRBV7-8|.|TRBJ2-3
ASSLESLTDTQY
>.|TRBV5-1|TRBD2|TRBJ2-4
ASSLPPGGPILTAKNIQY
>.|TRBV20-1|TRBD2|TRBJ2-2
SARAYGLDGGELF
>few|TRBV7-6|TRBD1|TRBJ2-1
ASSLGDRAHRSSYNEQF
>few|TRBV6-5|TRBD1|TRBJ1-2
ASTETGTGFYGYT
>few|TRBV7-8|.|TRBJ2-5
ASSPPGRRWETQY
>.|TRBV9|.|TRBJ2-7
ASSVGVSFSLEQY
>.|TRBV7-2|.|TRBJ2-1
ASSLALANEQF
>.|TRBV15|.|TRBJ2-5
ATSRGALQETQY
>.|TRBV7-2|.|TRBJ1-5
ASSLGSNQPHH
>.|TRBV11-2|.|TRBJ2-7
ASSLGRIAYEQY
>many|TRBV5-1|.|TRBJ2-1
ASTGHLYNEQF
>few|TRBV5-1|TRBD1|TRBJ2-5
ASSLGQGVLETQY
>few|TRBV7-9|.|TRBJ1-5
ASSFGQVNQPQH
>few|TRBV24-1|.|TRBJ2-5
ATSRGGQETQY